This T cell receptor beta chain was documented in a study of shared clonotypes between healthy human individuals. Study outcomes and limitations: Clonotypes which were not shared had lower generation probabilities than clonotypes that all four donors shared. Genetic and exposure-history diversity was limited by the small donor number.

Germline loops: CDR1 MNHEY, CDR2 SVGAGI. The ends were cut back, 2 bases at V and 6 bases at J, with 19 bases in the middle. The CDR3 is 16 amino acids. Naive CD8 cells were CD45RO-negative, positively selected for CCR7, excluding terminally differentiated effector memory CD45RA+ cells. Concerning this clone: The antigen remains unidentified.

Each subset's genomic DNA was shared equally among a number of immunoSEQ plates. Here immunoSEQ multiplex PCR was the method, and the copy in TCRdb shows in-frame clones only, minus some. The sample comprises about 2.1 million clones, approximately 92% of which are singletons, and around 1.7% rests with the top ten. Sequencing input: naive CD8+ T cells from PBMCs. The TCR was taken from a man aged 18 to 30 in good health. Some clones in this sample may be carry-over from other donors' samples. This rearrangement joins TRBV6-5 to TRBJ1-1; perhaps TRBD1 as D (6 bases). In nucleotides, the CDR3 is TGTGCCAGCAGTTACGTGTTCGAGGGGGTCGGAGCTGAAGCTTTCTTT. Its translation is CASSYVFEGVGAEAFF.